These 15 T cell receptor beta chains share one sample of origin, sequenced in a study of blood T cell repertoires in COVID-19. Sequencing used immunoSEQ multiplex PCR; TCRdb keeps in-frame clones, though not all of them. Of 91,000 or so clones listed, 82% were seen once; the top ten hold 6% to 7.5%. The sample comprised peripheral blood. Receptors originate from a man aged 45 to 65 with active or convalescent COVID-19.

The table lists this clone with a few counts. This chain joins TRBV19 and TRBJ1-1; the D gene is possibly TRBD1 (5 bases). The CDR3 runs to 15 residues. V lost 7 bases to trimming and J lost 4 bases, with 19 bases between them. CDR1 LNHDA and CDR2 SQIVND come from the germline V gene (reference sequence). The CDR3 loop reads CASTPYTAGFTEAFF. The CDR3, as DNA: TGTGCCAGTACCCCATATACGGCAGGGTTCACTGAAGCTTTCTTT.

The J gene is TRBJ2-3, the V gene TRBV7-7, with 8 bases lining up with TRBD2. Germline assignment: CDR1 SSHAT and CDR2 FNYEAQ (reference sequence). The CDR3 totals 15 residues. Trimming removed 5 bases from V and 5 bases from J; junction bases left unmatched: 9. The CDR3 sequence is CASSPGGARGDTQYF. CDR3 bases: TGTGCCAGCAGCCCGGGGGGGGCACGGGGAGATACGCAGTATTTT.

This clone was counted only a few times. This chain connects TRBV7-7 to TRBJ2-3, with 10 positions matching TRBD2. This CDR3 has 15 amino acids. V shed 5 bases, J shed 2 bases, and the junction held 4 bases outside the gene matches. Germline V gives CDR1 SSHAT, CDR2 FNYEAQ (reference sequence). As DNA, the CDR3 is TGTGCCAGCAGCCCCGGGACTAGCGACACAGATACGCAGTATTTT. Translation: CASSPGTSDTDTQYF.

The chain couples TRBV30 to TRBJ1-4, with TRBD1 matching over 10 bases. CDR3 length equals 14 residues. Germline CDR1 is GTSNPN and CDR2 is SVGIG (reference sequence). J was trimmed by 8 bases and V by 7 bases; bases with no gene match: 10. The CDR3 DNA reads as TGTGCCTTCCGGGACAGGGGCCCAAGGGAAAAACTGTTTTTT. Translation gives CAFRDRGPREKLFF.

The V call is TRBV6-5, the J call TRBJ2-7; 10 bases map to TRBD1. The junction had 3 bases not matched to a gene; V was cut back by 7 bases and J by 0 bases. Germline V gene sequence: CDR1 MNHEY, CDR2 SVGAGI. This CDR3 has 14 amino acids. The CDR3, as DNA: TGTGCCAGCATGGACAGGGGGAGCTCCTACGAGCAGTACTTC. Its protein product is CASMDRGSSYEQYF.

The CDR3 here is CASSLGVSGEFYNEQFF. The CDR3 DNA follows: TGTGCCAGCAGCTTAGGGGTGTCAGGGGAGTTCTACAATGAGCAGTTCTTC. This sequence joins TRBV7-9 and TRBJ2-1; D is possibly TRBD1 (6 bases). V lost 1 base and J 3 bases, leaving 16 bases between the germline ends. This CDR3 spans 17 amino acids. Per the germline V gene, CDR1 is SEHNR and CDR2 is FQNEAQ (reference sequence). The whole variable domain, remainder taken from reference TRBV7-9 and TRBJ2-1, is DTGVSQNPRHKITKRGQNVTFRCDPISEHNRLYWYRQTLGQGPEFLTYFQNEAQLEKSRLLSDRFSAERPKGSFSTLEIQRTEQGDSAMYLCASSLGVSGEFYNEQFFGPGTRLTVL.

The chain is built from TRBV27 and TRBJ1-6; perhaps TRBD1 as D (5 bases). V lost 6 bases and J 4 bases, leaving 13 bases between the germline ends. CDR1 and CDR2 (germline): MNHEY, SMNVEV (reference sequence). The CDR3 is 15 residues long. This CDR3 is CASRTTADYNSPLHF. CDR3 sequence (DNA): TGTGCCAGCAGAACGACAGCCGATTATAATTCACCCCTCCACTTT.

In this sample, this clone turned up a few times. The chain recombines TRBV7-9 with TRBJ2-1; no firm D call. Germline V gene data show CDR1 as SEHNR and CDR2 as FQNEAQ (reference sequence). V was shortened by 5 bases and J by 2 bases, with 13 bases between the two germline ends. This CDR3 is 15 amino acids long. CDR3 protein: CASSVGDIPYNEQFF. The CDR3, as DNA: TGTGCCAGCAGCGTAGGAGATATCCCCTACAATGAGCAGTTCTTC.

The chain employs TRBV28 and TRBJ1-5; D is undetermined. Trimming took off 3 bases at V and 6 bases at J, with 6 bases between the two ends. CDR1 MDHEN and CDR2 SYDVKM come from the germline V gene. CDR3 length: 12 residues. Here the CDR3 reads CASSLMSQPQHF. CDR3 nucleotide sequence: TGTGCCAGCAGTTTGATGAGTCAGCCCCAGCATTTT.

The chain links TRBV24-1 to TRBJ2-1; TRBD2 matches 7 bases. Germline loops: CDR1 KGHDR, CDR2 SFDVKD. V shed 3 bases and J 0 bases; nucleotides not matched to a gene: 7. CDR3 size: 17 residues. CDR3 nucleotides: TGTGCCACCAGTGATGCTAGCGGTGATTACTCCTACAATGAGCAGTTCTTC. Amino acid sequence: CATSDASGDYSYNEQFF.

V usage is TRBV19 and J usage is TRBJ2-2; TRBD2 might be the D (7 bases). V was shortened by 3 bases and J by 3 bases, with 11 bases between the two germline ends. The CDR3 consists of 15 residues. Germline V gene data show CDR1 as LNHDA and CDR2 as SQIVND (reference sequence). The CDR3 region is CASSIGGPHTGELFF. Written as DNA, the CDR3 is TGTGCCAGTAGTATCGGGGGGCCGCACACCGGGGAGCTGTTTTTT.

J is TRBJ2-5 and V is TRBV7-6; TRBD1 matches at 7 bases. V lost 5 bases to trimming and J lost 3 bases; unmatched junction nucleotides: 9. Germline-derived CDR1 and CDR2 are SGHVS and FNYEAQ. The length of the CDR3 is 15 residues. For the CDR3, the DNA is TGTGCCAGCAGCCCACAACAGGGGTCTAAAGAGACCCAGTACTTC. Protein: CASSPQQGSKETQYF.

This clone was seen at least ten times. The CDR3 coding sequence is TGTGCCAGCACCCGGGACAATCTTAGTCCCGGGGCCAACGTCCTGACTTTC. Its protein product is CASTRDNLSPGANVLTF. The chain links TRBV2 to TRBJ2-6; D might be TRBD1 (6 bases). This CDR3 is 17 amino acids long. Trimming took off 7 bases at V and 4 bases at J, with 20 bases between the two ends. Germline CDR1 is SNHLY and CDR2 is FYNNEI. Using reference TRBV2 and TRBJ2-6 for the parts outside the CDR3, the full variable domain is EPEVTQTPSHQVTQMGQEVILRCVPISNHLYFYWYRQILGQKVEFLVSFYNNEISEKSEIFDDQFSVERPDGSNFTLKIRSTKLEDSAMYFCASTRDNLSPGANVLTFGAGSRLTVL.

The chain employs TRBV18 and TRBJ1-5, with 8 bases aligning to TRBD1. This CDR3 spans 14 amino acids. The germline CDR1 and CDR2 sequences are KGHSH and LQKENI. V shed 6 bases and J 5 bases; nucleotides not matched to a gene: 6. For the CDR3, the DNA is TGTGCCAGCTCCCCGGACAGGGATTATCAGCCCCAGCATTTT. Translated, it gives CASSPDRDYQPQHF.

This chain connects TRBV5-1 to TRBJ2-1; D is perhaps TRBD1 (6 bases). Between the trimmed V and J ends, which lost 6 bases and 0 bases, there was a span of 16 bases. Looked up from germline, CDR1 is SGHRS and CDR2 is YFSETQ. The CDR3 covers 16 residues. CDR3 DNA sequence: TGCGCCAGCAACTCGGACAGATCCGTCTCCTACAATGAGCAGTTCTTC. It codes for CASNSDRSVSYNEQFF.